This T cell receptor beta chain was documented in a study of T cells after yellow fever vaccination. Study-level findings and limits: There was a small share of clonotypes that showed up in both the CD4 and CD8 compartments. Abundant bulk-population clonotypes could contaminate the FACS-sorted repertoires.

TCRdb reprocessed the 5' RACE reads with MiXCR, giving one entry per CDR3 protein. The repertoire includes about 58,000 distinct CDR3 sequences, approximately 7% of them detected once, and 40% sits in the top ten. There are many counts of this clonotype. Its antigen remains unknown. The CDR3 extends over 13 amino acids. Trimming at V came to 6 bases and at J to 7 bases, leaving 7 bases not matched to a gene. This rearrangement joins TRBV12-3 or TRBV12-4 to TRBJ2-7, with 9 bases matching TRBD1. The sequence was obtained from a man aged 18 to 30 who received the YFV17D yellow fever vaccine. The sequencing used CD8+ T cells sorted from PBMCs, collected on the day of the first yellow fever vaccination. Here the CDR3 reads CASRLQGAGEQYF. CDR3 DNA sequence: TGTGCCAGCAGACTACAGGGGGCTGGGGAGCAGTACTTC.